The 29 T cell receptor beta chains below all came from one sample that was sequenced in a study of T cell therapy after organ transplantation (dated by TCRdb to between 2019 and 2020). What these receptors recognize is not known. The time point tag for this specimen amounts to: 20-29 weeks after completion of therapy. The library was produced with the immunoSEQ multiplex PCR assay. TCRdb re-hosts the immuneACCESS table, in-frame sequences only. Its copies lack some clones; in the studies checked, an unresolved V gene accounts for under half of them, and the cause for the rest is not known. Counted in this sample were 1,000 or so clones; roughly 60% of them appeared once. The ten biggest clones cover about 40% of the sample. The input for sequencing was CD8+ T cells from blood, taken after autologous CMV-specific T cell therapy. Receptors were obtained from a human patient who had received a solid organ transplant and had CMV disease. Once a transplant has taken place, some T cells may be donor derived.

This CDR3 is CASSQDPKLDGYTF. The CDR3 nucleotides are TGCGCCAGCAGCCAAGATCCTAAGTTAGATGGCTACACCTTC. The chain employs TRBV4-1 and TRBJ1-2; D is undetermined. Trimming cost V 0 bases and J 6 bases, with 11 bases left between them. This CDR3 spans 14 amino acids. Germline V gene data show CDR1 as MGHRA and CDR2 as YSYEKL.

Remarks on this clone: This likely traces to a read error, being one base from a far larger clone. The same CDR3 can be traced to other DNA sequences in this sample. The CDR3 loop reads CASSTGRGGYTF. CDR3 nucleotides: TGTGCCAGCAGTACGGGCCGGGGGGGCTACACCTTC. V usage is TRBV27 and J usage is TRBJ1-2, with a weak D call TRBD1 (5 bases). Germline V lookup: CDR1 MNHEY, CDR2 SMNVEV (reference sequence). V lost 5 bases, J lost 8 bases, and 12 bases lay in between. This CDR3 is 12 amino acids long.

This clone appeared once. The chain couples TRBV28 to TRBJ1-1; a possible D gene is TRBD1 (5 bases). Between the trimmed V and J ends, which lost 5 bases and 9 bases, there was a span of 19 bases. This CDR3 comprises 14 residues. Germline lookup yields CDR1 MDHEN and CDR2 SYDVKM. The CDR3 protein is CASSKTGYFDQAFF. As DNA, the CDR3 is TGTGCCAGCAGTAAAACAGGCTACTTTGACCAAGCTTTCTTT.

This clone turned up a few times. The chain employs TRBV7-6 and TRBJ2-1; D is perhaps TRBD1 or TRBD2 (5 bases each). Trimming cost V 5 bases and J 5 bases, with 16 bases left between them. CDR3 size: 15 residues. The germline V gene has CDR1 SGHVS and CDR2 FNYEAQ. The CDR3 nucleotides are TGTGCCAGCAGCCCATCCGGGACCCCGAACAATGAGCAGTTCTTC. It yields the protein CASSPSGTPNNEQFF.

This clone is large (0.1 to 1%) in the sample. V gene TRBV28 combines with J gene TRBJ2-1, with D perhaps assigned TRBD1 or TRBD2 (6 bases each). Trimming took 3 bases from V and 7 from J, leaving 13 bases between them. The germline V gene has CDR1 MDHEN and CDR2 SYDVKM. The CDR3 is 14 amino acids. The CDR3 DNA is TGTGCCAGCAGTTTTACGGGGGCTGGGAATGAGCAGTTCTTC. It codes for CASSFTGAGNEQFF.

The chain couples TRBV28 to TRBJ1-6; 9 nucleotides agree with TRBD1. In germline, CDR1 is MDHEN, CDR2 SYDVKM. This CDR3 spans 14 amino acids. V trimming: 6 bases; J trimming: 5 bases; junction bases outside the gene matches: 2. CDR3 sequence reads: CASSWDRDNSPLHF. The CDR3, as DNA: TGTGCCAGCAGCTGGGACAGGGATAATTCACCCCTCCACTTT.

V usage is TRBV19 and J usage is TRBJ2-7, with TRBD2 identical over 14 bases. The ends lost 5 bases at V and 1 base at J; junction bases unmatched: 10. Germline CDR1 and CDR2: LNHDA and SQIVND (reference sequence). The CDR3 totals 18 residues. CDR3 amino acids: CASSLGLAGGTGSYEQYF. CDR3 in DNA: TGTGCCAGTAGTCTCGGACTAGCGGGGGGAACAGGGTCCTACGAGCAGTACTTC.

CDR3 in DNA: TGTGCCAGCAGCGTAGCAGACAGGGGGCTTAAATTTGGGTACGAGCAGTACTTC. Translated: CASSVADRGLKFGYEQYF. The gene calls are TRBV9 and TRBJ2-7; 10 bases map to TRBD1. Germline assignment: CDR1 SGDLS and CDR2 YYNGEE. The CDR3 length is 18 residues. The J segment lost 4 bases and the V segment lost 0 bases, leaving 13 bases of the junction unmatched.

Only one count was recorded for this clone. The chain is built from TRBV5-1 and TRBJ2-1; 8 bases are shared with TRBD2. From germline, CDR1 is SGHRS and CDR2 YFSETQ. After removal of 1 base from V and 9 bases from J, the junction contained 12 bases not matched to a gene. The CDR3 spans 16 residues. CDR3 sequence (DNA): TGCGCCAGCAGCTTGAGAAGCGGGAGCGCCGGGTTTGAGCAGTTCTTC. Translation: CASSLRSGSAGFEQFF. Full variable domain (missing parts from reference TRBV5-1 and TRBJ2-1): KAGVTQTPRYLIKTRGQQVTLSCSPISGHRSVSWYQQTPGQGLQFLFEYFSETQRNKGNFPGRFSGRQFSNSRSEMNVSTLELGDSALYLCASSLRSGSAGFEQFFGPGTRLTVL.

The rearrangement joins TRBV11-1 to TRBJ2-1, with 8 bases fitting TRBD2. Germline V CDR1 and CDR2: SGHAT, FQDESV (reference sequence). Losses at the gene ends were 5 bases for V and 12 bases for J; bases not matched to a gene: 18. This CDR3 contains 16 residues. CDR3 region: CASSIHERGLLSVQFF. In nucleotides, the CDR3 is TGTGCCAGCAGCATCCATGAGCGGGGGCTCCTCTCGGTGCAGTTCTTC.

This clone was observed a handful of times. A read error is possible here, since a much larger clone lies one base away. J is TRBJ2-7 and V is TRBV7-9; TRBD1 matches 10 bases. The V gene end was trimmed by 4 bases and the J gene end by 4 bases; junction bases not matched to a gene: 7. Germline CDR1 reads SEHNR; CDR2 reads FQNEAQ (reference sequence). The CDR3 is 15 amino acids. The CDR3 reads CASSYRDRGSYEQYF. CDR3 in DNA: TGTGCCAGCAGCTACCGGGACAGGGGATCTTACGAGCAGTACTTC.

The V gene is TRBV28, the J gene TRBJ1-4; D not resolved. The CDR3 totals 14 residues. Per the germline V gene, CDR1 is MDHEN and CDR2 is SYDVKM. V was clipped by 3 bases and J by 8 bases, with 13 bases between them. For the CDR3, the DNA is TGTGCCAGCAGTTTGTGGGTGCAACGGGAAAAACTGTTTTTT. Translating gives CASSLWVQREKLFF.

This rearrangement joins TRBV29-1 to TRBJ2-5; perhaps TRBD1 as D (7 bases). V dropped 1 base and J dropped 7 bases, with 22 bases sitting between them. This CDR3 has 16 amino acids. Germline V gene lookup returns CDR1 SQVTM and CDR2 ANQGSEA. CDR3 coding DNA: TGCAGCGTTGAAGGGGGAGGACAGGATGCGTTTGGGACCCAGTACTTC. Its translation is CSVEGGGQDAFGTQYF.

This clone was seen a handful of times. V gene TRBV4-1 combines with J gene TRBJ1-1; a weak D match, TRBD1 (6 bases). The germline V gene has CDR1 MGHRA and CDR2 YSYEKL. With 0 bases removed from V and 0 bases from J, the gap between germline ends came to 14 bases. There are 17 residues in the CDR3. The CDR3 reads CASSQDRTAYMNTEAFF. DNA of the CDR3: TGCGCCAGCAGCCAAGATCGGACAGCGTACATGAACACTGAAGCTTTCTTT.

This clone has more than one count but fewer than ten. This sequence joins TRBV7-9 and TRBJ1-4, with 8 bases matching TRBD1. The trim removed 1 base at V and 0 bases at J, leaving 1 base unmatched. Germline V gene data show CDR1 as SEHNR and CDR2 as FQNEAQ (reference sequence). The length of the CDR3 is 16 residues. In DNA form, the CDR3 reads TGTGCCAGCAGCTTAGGGACAGGGTCAACTAATGAAAAACTGTTTTTT. The encoded protein is CASSLGTGSTNEKLFF. The whole variable domain, remainder taken from reference TRBV7-9 and TRBJ1-4, is DTGVSQNPRHKITKRGQNVTFRCDPISEHNRLYWYRQTLGQGPEFLTYFQNEAQLEKSRLLSDRFSAERPKGSFSTLEIQRTEQGDSAMYLCASSLGTGSTNEKLFFGSGTQLSVL.

This clone was seen only a few times. V and J are TRBV2 and TRBJ2-5; TRBD2 might be the D (7 bases). Germline-derived CDR1 and CDR2 are SNHLY and FYNNEI. V was clipped by 5 bases and J by 1 base, with 20 bases between them. The CDR3 contains 17 residues. In DNA form, the CDR3 reads TGTGCCAGCAGTCCACCCTGGGGGGGGGCCTCCCAAGAGACCCAGTACTTC. Translating it yields CASSPPWGGASQETQYF. Full variable domain (missing parts from reference TRBV2 and TRBJ2-5): EPEVTQTPSHQVTQMGQEVILRCVPISNHLYFYWYRQILGQKVEFLVSFYNNEISEKSEIFDDQFSVERPDGSNFTLKIRSTKLEDSAMYFCASSPPWGGASQETQYFGPGTRLLVL.

There are a few counts of this clone. CDR3: CASSQEGLRPDSYNEQFF. For the CDR3, the DNA is TGCGCCAGCAGCCAAGAGGGATTAAGGCCCGACTCCTACAATGAGCAGTTCTTC. J is TRBJ2-1 and V is TRBV4-1; no clear D. The CDR3 length is 18 residues. Germline V lookup: CDR1 MGHRA, CDR2 YSYEKL. The germline V and J ends were trimmed by 0 bases and 0 bases, with 15 bases remaining between them.

The rearrangement joins TRBV7-9 to TRBJ2-1; D possibly corresponds to TRBD1 (6 bases). V was shortened by 3 bases and J by 7 bases, with 16 bases between the two germline ends. The CDR3 runs 15 residues. CDR1 is SEHNR and CDR2 is FQNEAQ in the germline V gene (reference sequence). The CDR3 nucleotides read TGTGCCAGCAGCTTCCGGGACACGGGTGGGAATGAGCAGTTCTTC. Its protein is CASSFRDTGGNEQFF. Together with reference TRBV7-9 and TRBJ2-1, the CDR3 gives the full variable domain: DTGVSQNPRHKITKRGQNVTFRCDPISEHNRLYWYRQTLGQGPEFLTYFQNEAQLEKSRLLSDRFSAERPKGSFSTLEIQRTEQGDSAMYLCASSFRDTGGNEQFFGPGTRLTVL.

The chain carries TRBV6-4 and TRBJ2-1; D not resolved. CDR3 length equals 15 residues. Germline V gene lookup returns CDR1 MRHNA and CDR2 SNTAGT. The germline V and J ends were trimmed by 2 bases and 3 bases, with 11 bases remaining between them. This chain's CDR3 is CASSDRERDYNEQFF. CDR3 sequence (DNA): TGTGCCAGCAGTGACAGGGAAAGGGACTACAATGAGCAGTTCTTC.

The gene calls are TRBV28 and TRBJ2-7; D is perhaps TRBD2 (6 bases). The CDR3 is made up of 16 amino acids. Germline lookup yields CDR1 MDHEN and CDR2 SYDVKM. V shed 7 bases and J shed 0 bases, with 19 bases lying between them. This CDR3 reads CASTPAQAGFSYEQYF. The CDR3 DNA is TGTGCCAGCACCCCTGCCCAAGCGGGCTTCTCCTACGAGCAGTACTTC.

This clone was seen once. The CDR3 region has the DNA TGTGCCAGCAGGCCGGGACAGAACACTGAAGCTTTCTTT. Residues: CASRPGQNTEAFF. This chain uses TRBV27 with TRBJ1-1, with D possibly TRBD1 on 6 matching bases. The CDR3 totals 13 residues. V was cut by 6 bases and J by 1 base, with 9 bases left in between. CDR1 and CDR2 from the germline V gene are MNHEY and SMNVEV (reference sequence).

CDR3 sequence reads: CASRRAGNEQFF. DNA for the CDR3: TGTGCCAGCCGAAGGGCTGGTAATGAGCAGTTCTTC. The chain is built from TRBV27 and TRBJ2-1; unclear D gene. Trimming took 8 bases from V and 7 from J, leaving 12 bases between them. The germline gives CDR1 MNHEY, CDR2 SMNVEV (reference sequence). The CDR3 is 12 residues long.

This clone was seen just once. This chain connects TRBV27 to TRBJ2-6; no clear D gene. Germline V gene sequence: CDR1 MNHEY, CDR2 SMNVEV (reference sequence). This CDR3 is built from 15 residues. Trimming removed 3 bases from V and 0 bases from J, with 6 bases in between. Here the CDR3 reads CASSFRSSGANVLTF. Written as DNA, the CDR3 is TGTGCCAGCAGTTTCAGGAGCTCTGGGGCCAACGTCCTGACTTTC.

Judged by abundance, this clone is large (0.1 to 1%). The same CDR3 arises from other DNA sequences in this sample as well. This chain connects TRBV27 to TRBJ1-2, with D uncertain. The germline V and J ends were trimmed by 5 bases and 7 bases, with 11 bases remaining between them. CDR1 is MNHEY and CDR2 is SMNVEV in the germline V gene (reference sequence). The CDR3 is made up of 12 amino acids. The CDR3 DNA reads TGTGCCAGCAGTACGGGCCGGGGTGGCTACACCTTC. It is translated as CASSTGRGGYTF.

The chain joins TRBV11-2 to TRBJ2-3; no clear D gene. CDR1 is SGHAT and CDR2 is FQNNGV in the germline V gene. V lost 3 bases, J lost 3 bases, and 4 bases lay in between. The CDR3 is 12 residues long. The CDR3 is CASSFRTDTQYF. The CDR3 nucleotides are TGTGCCAGCAGCTTTCGAACAGATACGCAGTATTTT.

The rearrangement joins TRBV13 to TRBJ2-3; D call uncertain. The CDR3 sequence is 17 residues long. The V end was cut by 1 base, the J end by 3 bases, with 17 bases between. Germline loops: CDR1 PRHDT, CDR2 FYEKMQ (reference sequence). CDR3 sequence: CASSLEGAKIGTDTQYF. CDR3 nucleotides: TGTGCCAGCAGCTTAGAAGGCGCGAAGATAGGAACAGATACGCAGTATTTT. Supplemented by reference TRBV13 and TRBJ2-3, the full variable domain reads AAGVIQSPRHLIKEKRETATLKCYPIPRHDTVYWYQQGPGQDPQFLISFYEKMQSDKGSIPDRFSAQQFSDYHSELNMSSLELGDSALYFCASSLEGAKIGTDTQYFGPGTRLTVL.

This clone was seen a few times. The chain joins TRBV27 to TRBJ1-1; 7 bases fit TRBD1. CDR3 length equals 13 residues. Trimming cost V 6 bases and J 7 bases; bases outside gene matches: 8. Germline loops: CDR1 MNHEY, CDR2 SMNVEV (reference sequence). The CDR3 nucleotides read TGTGCCAGCAGCCCCACCGGGACAGATGAAGCTTTCTTT. Protein product: CASSPTGTDEAFF.

Only a few counts were recorded for this clone. The chain joins TRBV27 to TRBJ2-1, with 11 positions matching TRBD2. This CDR3 region has 17 residues. CDR1 and CDR2 (germline): MNHEY, SMNVEV (reference sequence). V gave up 4 bases and J gave up 6 bases; unmatched junction bases: 11. CDR3 sequence reads: CASSSLAGGWVGNEQFF. CDR3 nucleotide sequence: TGTGCCAGCAGTTCCCTAGCGGGAGGCTGGGTGGGCAATGAGCAGTTCTTC.

The chain is built from TRBV25-1 and TRBJ2-2; D remains ambiguous. From germline, CDR1 is MGHDK and CDR2 SYGVNS. Trimming shortened V by 2 bases and J by 1 base, and 5 bases separated the two germline ends. CDR3 size: 14 residues. CDR3 amino acids: CASSEGWNTGELFF. The CDR3 DNA sequence: TGTGCCAGCAGTGAAGGATGGAACACCGGGGAGCTGTTTTTT.